A single sample gave rise to the 19 T cell receptor beta chains below, sequenced in a study of response to subunit inactivated influenza vaccine. TCRdb itself ran the RT-PCR reads through MiXCR, one entry per CDR3 protein. Of about 540,000 distinct CDR3 sequences listed, under 30% were seen once; the top ten hold 2.5% to 3%. The sample was also reused in another study, on T cells expressing NK-cell markers. That source notes: Beta-chain TCR cDNA was generated via 5'RACE template switching with UMIs.

The sample in question was CD4+ T cells sorted from PBMCs, obtained approximately 12 days after vaccination. The receptors derive from a middle-aged man who received an inactivated influenza vaccine.

The chain combines TRBV7-6 with TRBJ2-5; D may match TRBD1 or TRBD2 (6 bases each). The V end was cut by 2 bases, the J end by 1 base, with 14 bases between. This CDR3 has 16 amino acids. Germline V CDR1 and CDR2: SGHVS, FNYEAQ. The CDR3 loop is CASSLRGRRLQETQYF. The DNA for the CDR3 is TGTGCCAGCAGCTTAAGGGGGAGGAGGCTCCAAGAGACCCAGTACTTC.

Notes on this clonotype: No conserved phenylalanine or tryptophan is present at the end of the CDR3, so a read error is the likely explanation. The chain joins TRBV7-9 to TRBJ2-7, with D perhaps assigned TRBD1 or TRBD2 (5 bases each). Germline V gene sequence: CDR1 SEHNR, CDR2 FQNEAQ (reference sequence). V was trimmed by 5 bases and J by 0 bases, leaving 11 bases between them. This CDR3 contains 14 residues. The CDR3 loop reads CASSTGQNSYEQYL. CDR3 coding DNA: TGTGCCAGCAGCACGGGGCAAAACTCCTACGAGCAGTACTTG.

The chain carries TRBV6-1 and TRBJ2-1, with 9 nucleotides matching TRBD1. Germline assignment: CDR1 MNHNS and CDR2 SASEGT. The ends lost 6 bases at V and 2 bases at J; junction bases unmatched: 5. This CDR3 is 15 amino acids long. CDR3 residues: CASRSRDRAYNEQFF. Written as DNA, the CDR3 is TGTGCCAGCAGATCCCGGGACAGGGCCTACAATGAGCAGTTCTTC.

The sample holds a few counts of this clonotype. The V and J genes are TRBV20-1 and TRBJ2-1; 8 nucleotides agree with TRBD2. Germline CDR1 DFQATT, CDR2 SNEGSKA (reference sequence). This CDR3 has 14 amino acids. Losses at the gene ends were 5 bases for V and 7 bases for J; bases not matched to a gene: 10. CDR3 coding DNA: TGCAGTGCTGAAAGGCGGGGGGCTGGGAATGAGCAGTTCTTC. Protein: CSAERRGAGNEQFF.

This clonotype has a count of ten or more. The chain has TRBV5-1 and TRBJ2-1, with D tentatively TRBD2 (6 bases). Germline CDR1 and CDR2: SGHRS and YFSETQ. The CDR3 runs 15 residues. The germline V and J ends were trimmed by 1 base and 1 base, with 9 bases remaining between them. CDR3 region: CASSLTGESYNEQFF. The CDR3 DNA sequence: TGCGCCAGCAGCTTGACGGGGGAGTCCTACAATGAGCAGTTCTTC.

This clonotype has just a few counts. This sequence joins TRBV6-1 and TRBJ2-5; 7 bases fit TRBD2. The CDR3 consists of 15 residues. V dropped 1 base and J dropped 9; count of bases not matched to a gene: 11. Germline CDR1 and CDR2: MNHNS and SASEGT. The CDR3 DNA sequence: TGTGCCAGCAGTGAAGAATCATTGCGGGGGAGCTCCCAGTACTTC. Amino acids: CASSEESLRGSSQYF.

This chain uses TRBV4-3 with TRBJ2-1; 11 nucleotides align to TRBD1. Germline V gene lookup returns CDR1 LGHNA and CDR2 YSLEER. J lost 7 bases, V lost 2 bases, and 7 bases had no gene match. This CDR3 has 16 amino acids. CDR3 bases: TGCGCCAGCAGCCAACAGGACAGGGGGCGTTTTAATGAGCAGTTCTTC. Encoded protein: CASSQQDRGRFNEQFF.

The J gene is TRBJ2-1, the V gene TRBV20-1; a weak D match, TRBD2 (6 bases). V was trimmed by 6 bases and J by 4 bases, leaving 16 bases between them. Germline-derived CDR1 and CDR2 are DFQATT and SNEGSKA (reference sequence). The CDR3 length is 14 residues. CDR3 sequence (DNA): TGCAGTGCCGCCTCCGGGACTGGATACAATGAGCAGTTCTTC. Its protein product is CSAASGTGYNEQFF.

This clonotype was observed a few times. J is TRBJ1-4 and V is TRBV20-1; D may be TRBD1 (5 bases). V was cut by 1 base and J by 14 bases, with 14 bases left in between. Per the germline V gene, CDR1 is DFQATT and CDR2 is SNEGSKA (reference sequence). The CDR3 totals 12 residues. CDR3 protein: CSARVGRGRLFF. CDR3 bases: TGCAGTGCTAGAGTGGGGAGGGGTAGGCTGTTTTTT.

This rearrangement joins TRBV6-2 or TRBV6-3 to TRBJ2-2; 10 nucleotides match TRBD1. This CDR3 is built from 15 residues. Trimming removed 6 bases from V and 6 bases from J; junction bases left unmatched: 7. Germline assignment: CDR1 MNHEY and CDR2 SVGEGT. The DNA for the CDR3 is TGTGCCAGCAGACCGACAGGGGGCAGGGCCGGGGAGCTGTTTTTT. This gives the protein CASRPTGGRAGELFF.

The sample holds a few counts of this clonotype. CDR3 bases: TGCGCCAGCAGCTTGGCAGCAGGTGTAGGTGGCTACACCTTC. Protein: CASSLAAGVGGYTF. J is TRBJ1-2 and V is TRBV5-1; D is ambiguous. The CDR3 contains 14 residues. Germline values: CDR1 SGHRS, CDR2 YFSETQ. Deletions cut 0 bases from V and 7 bases from J, with 13 bases between.

This chain uses TRBV15 with TRBJ1-1, with TRBD1 as a possible D gene (5 bases). CDR3 length equals 14 residues. V was shortened by 2 bases and J by 5 bases, with 12 bases between the two germline ends. CDR1 and CDR2 from the germline V gene are LNHNV and YYDKDF (reference sequence). CDR3 in amino acids: CATSRPAEGTEAFF. CDR3 nucleotides: TGTGCCACCAGCAGACCGGCCGAGGGGACTGAAGCTTTCTTT.

This clonotype was counted a few times. The rearrangement links TRBV12-3 or TRBV12-4 to TRBJ2-5; D may be TRBD2 (5 bases). The CDR3 contains 12 residues. V lost 7 bases and J lost 5, with 11 bases in between. Here the CDR3 reads CASTRGWETQYF. DNA for the CDR3: TGTGCCAGCACTCGGGGTTGGGAGACCCAGTACTTC.

This clonotype was detected a few times. This chain joins TRBV9 and TRBJ2-3; 8 nucleotides match TRBD2. J was trimmed by 1 base and V by 3 bases; bases with no gene match: 7. The length of the CDR3 is 16 residues. Germline assignment: CDR1 SGDLS and CDR2 YYNGEE. The CDR3 DNA reads TGTGCCAGCAGCGAGGGACGGGGGGGCGGCACAGATACGCAGTATTTT. This sequence encodes CASSEGRGGGTDTQYF.

There are a few counts of this clonotype. V is TRBV4-1 and J is TRBJ1-2; 9 nucleotides align to TRBD1. The CDR3 sequence is 16 residues long. Trimming took 2 bases from V and 4 from J; bases not matched to a gene: 8. Germline V gene lookup returns CDR1 MGHRA and CDR2 YSYEKL. CDR3: CASSQTPQGAGYGYTF. CDR3 DNA: TGCGCCAGCAGCCAAACACCACAGGGGGCAGGCTATGGCTACACCTTC.

J is TRBJ1-6 and V is TRBV20-1; tentatively, D is TRBD1 (5 bases). Germline V CDR1 and CDR2: DFQATT, SNEGSKA (reference sequence). The V and J ends lost 0 bases and 2 bases respectively, with 11 bases between them. CDR3 length: 16 amino acids. CDR3 region: CSARDGRGAYNSPLHF. DNA of the CDR3: TGCAGTGCTAGAGATGGACGGGGGGCCTATAATTCACCCCTCCACTTT.

This chain uses TRBV6-2 or TRBV6-3 with TRBJ1-1, with D unclear. The germline CDR1 and CDR2 sequences are MNHEY and SVGEGT. The germline V and J ends were trimmed by 2 bases and 0 bases, with 10 bases remaining between them. The CDR3 is 15 residues long. This CDR3 is CASSYVNGLNTEAFF. The CDR3 bases are TGTGCCAGCAGTTACGTCAATGGGTTGAACACTGAAGCTTTCTTT.

Ten or more counts support this clonotype. The V and J genes are TRBV4-1 and TRBJ2-3; no clear D gene. Between the trimmed V and J ends, which lost 1 base and 6 bases, there was a span of 17 bases. The CDR3 consists of 16 residues. Looked up from germline, CDR1 is MGHRA and CDR2 is YSYEKL. CDR3 nucleotide sequence: TGCGCCAGCAGCCAAGGAAGAGCAGACCTCTGGGATACGCAGTATTTT. This translates into CASSQGRADLWDTQYF.

CDR3 DNA sequence: TGTGCCAGCAGTTTTTTGAGGCCGGGGGGTGCGGCCAATGAGCAGTTCTTC. This gives the protein CASSFLRPGGAANEQFF. The V and J genes are TRBV12-3 or TRBV12-4 and TRBJ2-1; TRBD2 matches 7 bases. J lost 6 bases, V lost 3 bases, and 14 bases had no gene match. The CDR3 runs to 17 residues.